This T cell receptor (beta chain) was recovered during a study of shared T cell receptors in the human thymus (dated by TCRdb to 2020 to 2022). For context, the study as a whole: The study examined how self-reactive, shared T-cell receptor alpha chains are generated in the human thymus.

Worth noting for this clone: This receptor's antigen is unknown. The record has no base qualities; no much larger clone is one base away.

Library preparation was by the immunoSEQ multiplex PCR assay. Held by TCRdb, this immuneACCESS table contains in-frame sequences only and omits some clones. Under half of the omission traces to an unresolved V gene where checked; the cause of the rest is unknown. Within this sample are more than 550,000 clones, with about 90% of them counted one time only. The ten most abundant clones make up under 0.01% of the sample. The same specimen was also included in a second study, on human thymus T cells. As described in the second report: Immunologically healthy infants undergoing open corrective cardiac surgery for congenital heart defects in Finland were used as donors. Thymus tissue was obtained as surgical resects removed during corrective cardiac surgery. Biased V and J gene segment usage appeared to be present in both thymic and peripheral blood repertoires. Highly overlapping thymic TCR repertoires among unrelated individuals were reported in the related research. The study used roughly eight infant thymus samples plus four related peripheral blood samples to characterize TCR alpha and beta repertoires. The cohort included a handful of male and a couple of female infants, with donor ages spanning 7 to 244 days. Thymocytes were mechanically released from the tissue and were stored as pellets of 10-30 million cells at -70 degrees C. A QIAsymphony instrument was used to extract genomic DNA from frozen cell pellets. The immunoSEQ multiplex PCR assay was used to amplify the TCRB and TCRAD loci from a standardized quantity of quality-controlled genomic DNA. The V(D)J region was spanned by amplicons of a length sufficient to cover the CDR3 and to identify V and J genes. Through the commercial immunoSEQ service, the amplicons were sequenced on an Illumina platform. Primer bias and sequencing errors were corrected as previously described, and TCRAD and TCRB were defined on the basis of the IMGT database. immunoSEQ Analyzer 3.0 and VDJTools were used for repertoire analysis, which covered basic statistics, V/J segment usage, diversity estimates, rarefaction and pairwise overlap. Diversity was estimated with Chao1, ChaoE, Efron-Thisted, Shannon and inverse Simpson indices, and also on datasets down-sampled to the smallest sample. Repertoire overlap was determined by strict matching of CDR3 nucleotide sequence, V gene and J gene, and Jaccard-based multidimensional scaling clustering was applied. On average, thymus samples yielded about 810,000 unique TCRB clonotypes, whereas blood samples yielded some 85,000.

This sequence was found in a boy under two years old with a congenital heart defect. Donor details come from another sample of the same person, matched by shared clones. The sequenced material came from thymocytes.

Read as DNA, the sequence is TGTGCCAGCAGCTTACCGACAGGGGACCCCTACACAGATACGCAGTATTTT. It translates to CASSLPTGDPYTDTQYF. This chain is built from TRBV7-3 and TRBJ2-3; 8 junctional bases match TRBD1. The V end gives up 2 bases and the J end 2 bases, leaving 9 bases in the junction not matched to a gene. The cysteine opens and the phenylalanine closes a CDR3 of 17 amino acids. The CDR3 DNA has 51 bases and is translated from base 1. CDR1 and CDR2 are drawn from the germline V gene: SGHTA, FQGTGA.